This T cell receptor (beta chain) was identified during a study of shared clonotypes between healthy human individuals. V was clipped by 0 bases and J by 11 bases; unmatched bases: 8. Germline CDR1 and CDR2: WSHSY and SAAADI. The CDR3 sequence is 16 residues long. Some clones are missing from TCRdb's copy, which holds only in-frame ones; the method was immunoSEQ multiplex PCR. The data show roughly 1,100,000 clones, 70% to 80% seen once. This clone turned up a few times. Sequenced material: memory CD4+ T cells sorted from blood. Subset: CD45RA-negative fraction. This clonotype originated in a man between 18 and 35 years old in good health. V and J are TRBV10-2 and TRBJ1-6; 9 bases map to TRBD1. CDR3 sequence (DNA): TGCGCCAGCAGTGAGTCGGGGACAGGGCGGGCGGCACCCCTCCACTTT. It is translated as CASSESGTGRAAPLHF.